Following are 29 T cell receptor beta chains from one sample sequenced in a study of T cells in Graves' hyperthyroidism and ophthalmopathy (dated by TCRdb to between 2017 and 2020). The library relied on multiplex PCR. Data came from an Illumina HiSeq 2000. TCR beta CDR3 regions were amplified from RNA transcripts. The first round of RT-PCR for the TCR CDR3 was performed with the HTBI primer set and the Qiagen OneStep RT-PCR kit. TCRdb ran its own pipeline on the public reads, namely fastp trimming at Q25 and MiXCR clone calling, and kept in-frame beta chains. Rows with one shared CDR3 protein collapse into an entry with the most common genes and DNA. The sample has fewer than 900,000 distinct CDR3 sequences on record, 16% of them singletons. Clones ranked in the top ten supply under 10% of the sample. The specimen was blood. These receptor sequences come from a man between 18 and 29 years old with Graves' hyperthyroidism.

The chain is built from TRBV27 and TRBJ2-7, with 14 positions matching TRBD2. The CDR3 totals 17 residues. J lost 5 bases, V lost 3 bases, and 9 bases had no gene match. Looked up from germline, CDR1 is MNHEY and CDR2 is SMNVEV (reference sequence). The CDR3 coding sequence is TGTGCCAGCAGTTTGGGACTAGCGGGAGTTAAAAAAAACGAGCAGTACTTC. This codes for CASSLGLAGVKKNEQYF.

This clonotype was seen repeatedly, ten times or more. The gene calls are TRBV2 and TRBJ2-1, with a weak D call TRBD1 (8 bases). The CDR3 runs 15 residues. Trimming cost V 5 bases and J 5 bases, with 16 bases left between them. Germline CDR1 and CDR2: SNHLY and FYNNEI. The CDR3 nucleotides are TGTGCCAGCAGTAGTAGGACAGGGAGGGACAATGAGCAGTTCTTC. It encodes CASSSRTGRDNEQFF. Based on the CDR3 plus reference TRBV2 and TRBJ2-1, the full variable domain is EPEVTQTPSHQVTQMGQEVILRCVPISNHLYFYWYRQILGQKVEFLVSFYNNEISEKSEIFDDQFSVERPDGSNFTLKIRSTKLEDSAMYFCASSSRTGRDNEQFFGPGTRLTVL.

This clonotype was detected ten times or more. The J gene is TRBJ1-2, the V gene TRBV11-3, with D unclear. CDR1 SGHNT and CDR2 YENEEA come from the germline V gene. This CDR3 is 12 amino acids long. V dropped 4 bases and J dropped 2 bases, with 5 bases sitting between them. CDR3: CASSSQNYGYTF. CDR3 DNA: TGTGCCAGCAGCTCCCAGAACTATGGCTACACCTTC.

The table lists this clonotype with a few counts. This rearrangement joins TRBV2 to TRBJ1-5; 9 bases map to TRBD1. The CDR3 has 17 residues. The V gene's germline CDR1 is SNHLY and CDR2 FYNNEI. Unmatched junction bases numbered 9, after V lost 5 bases and J lost 1 base. CDR3: CASSFRTGVESNQPQHF. The CDR3 DNA is TGTGCCAGCAGTTTCCGGACAGGGGTAGAGAGCAATCAGCCCCAGCATTTT.

This clonotype appeared a few times. The genes are TRBV11-2 and TRBJ2-7, with D uncertain. V was pared by 4 bases and J by 2 bases, with 15 bases between. Germline-derived CDR1 and CDR2 are SGHAT and FQNNGV. The CDR3 is made up of 15 amino acids. The CDR3 spells CASSSPLGRTYEQYF. The CDR3 DNA is TGTGCCAGCAGCTCCCCCCTGGGTAGAACCTACGAGCAGTACTTC.

This clonotype was seen only a few times. V and J are TRBV27 and TRBJ2-2, with 10 bases that match TRBD2. The germline gives CDR1 MNHEY, CDR2 SMNVEV (reference sequence). V lost 5 bases, J lost 3 bases, and 9 bases stayed unmatched. This CDR3 has 17 amino acids. In DNA form, the CDR3 reads TGTGCCAGCAGTCCGCTAGCGGGAGCGGGGGACACCGGGGAGCTGTTTTTT. Encoded protein: CASSPLAGAGDTGELFF.

At least ten counts were recorded for this clonotype. CDR3 loop: CASSTGYNSPLHF. CDR3 bases: TGTGCCAGCTCGACTGGGTATAATTCACCCCTCCACTTT. The chain recombines TRBV27 with TRBJ1-6; the D is unclear. Looked up from germline, CDR1 is MNHEY and CDR2 is SMNVEV (reference sequence). CDR3 length: 13 amino acids. Trimming shortened V by 8 bases and J by 4 bases, and 9 bases separated the two germline ends.

In this sample, this clonotype turned up once. The rearrangement joins TRBV2 to TRBJ1-2; 8 bases align to TRBD1. The CDR3 totals 14 residues. The ends lost 7 bases at V and 0 bases at J; junction bases unmatched: 4. Germline-derived CDR1 and CDR2 are SNHLY and FYNNEI. The CDR3 loop is CASIVGQANYGYTF. In DNA, the CDR3 is TGTGCCAGCATCGTGGGACAGGCTAACTATGGCTACACCTTC. Full variable domain (outside the CDR3, taken from reference TRBV2 and TRBJ1-2): EPEVTQTPSHQVTQMGQEVILRCVPISNHLYFYWYRQILGQKVEFLVSFYNNEISEKSEIFDDQFSVERPDGSNFTLKIRSTKLEDSAMYFCASIVGQANYGYTFGSGTRLTVV.

This chain joins TRBV5-1 and TRBJ2-5; D possibly corresponds to TRBD1 (5 bases). The V and J ends lost 3 bases and 4 bases respectively, with 16 bases between them. The CDR3 sequence is 15 residues long. Germline V gene data show CDR1 as SGHRS and CDR2 as YFSETQ. CDR3 in DNA: TGCGCCAGCAGCTACCTACCGGAGACAGCAGAGACCCAGTACTTC. The encoded protein is CASSYLPETAETQYF.

This clonotype was observed a few times. This sequence joins TRBV9 and TRBJ2-1; the match to TRBD2 covers 8 bases. Per the germline V gene, CDR1 is SGDLS and CDR2 is YYNGEE. The CDR3 loop spans 16 amino acids. V lost 3 bases to trimming and J lost 9 bases; unmatched junction nucleotides: 14. The CDR3 DNA sequence: TGTGCCAGCAGCGCTCCTCCGGGACTAGGACACGGTGAGCAGTTCTTC. Amino acid sequence: CASSAPPGLGHGEQFF. The full variable domain, in which reference TRBV9 and TRBJ2-1 provide the parts outside the CDR3, is DSGVTQTPKHLITATGQRVTLRCSPRSGDLSVYWYQQSLDQGLQFLIQYYNGEERAKGNILERFSAQQFPDLHSELNLSSLELGDSALYFCASSAPPGLGHGEQFFGPGTRLTVL.

This clonotype was observed a few times. V is TRBV5-1 and J is TRBJ1-2; D is uncertain. The length of the CDR3 is 15 residues. V lost 4 bases, J lost 2 bases, and 15 bases lay in between. The germline CDR1 and CDR2 sequences are SGHRS and YFSETQ. CDR3 protein: CASSPDPGGNYGYTF. As DNA, the CDR3 is TGCGCCAGCAGCCCCGACCCGGGCGGGAACTATGGCTACACCTTC.

This chain joins TRBV6-2 or TRBV6-3 and TRBJ1-5; unclear D gene. Deletions cut 5 bases from V and 11 bases from J, with 13 bases between. The CDR3 is 12 residues long. The germline V gene encodes CDR1 MNHEY and CDR2 SVGEGT. In DNA, the CDR3 is TGTGCCAGCAGTGACGGTGGGGAGACCCAGCATTTT. The encoded protein is CASSDGGETQHF.

This clonotype was seen only a few times. The chain is built from TRBV6-2 or TRBV6-3 and TRBJ2-1; 12 bases are a match to TRBD2. CDR3 size: 16 residues. From germline, CDR1 is MNHEY and CDR2 SVGEGT. J lost 6 bases, V lost 4 bases, and 7 bases had no gene match. This chain's CDR3 is CASSSSGRALSNEQFF. The DNA for the CDR3 is TGTGCCAGCAGTTCTAGCGGGAGGGCCCTCAGCAATGAGCAGTTCTTC.

This clonotype was counted ten times or more. V gene TRBV11-2 combines with J gene TRBJ1-1; 7 bases are a match to TRBD1. This CDR3 has 14 amino acids. Germline CDR1 reads SGHAT; CDR2 reads FQNNGV. The junction had 3 bases not matched to a gene; V was cut back by 4 bases and J by 1 base. Written as DNA, the CDR3 is TGTGCCAGCAGCTCCAGGGGGAGGAACACTGAAGCTTTCTTT. It is translated as CASSSRGRNTEAFF.

This clonotype was observed at least ten times. The rearrangement links TRBV12-3 or TRBV12-4 to TRBJ1-2; 7 bases are a match to TRBD1. The J segment lost 4 bases and the V segment lost 6 bases, leaving 8 bases of the junction unmatched. This CDR3 has 14 residues. The CDR3 region is CASSRQGGFYGYTF. Here the CDR3 DNA reads TGTGCCAGCAGCCGACAGGGAGGGTTCTATGGCTACACCTTC.

This clonotype was counted ten times or more. The chain links TRBV7-8 to TRBJ2-7; D possibly uses TRBD1 or TRBD2 (6 bases each). V was shortened by 5 bases and J by 3 bases, with 20 bases between the two germline ends. This CDR3 is built from 16 residues. Germline CDR1 is SGHVS and CDR2 is FQNEAQ. The CDR3 spells CASSRGVGTPRYEQYF. The CDR3 bases are TGTGCCAGCAGCAGGGGGGTGGGGACCCCACGCTACGAGCAGTACTTC.

At least ten counts were recorded for this clonotype. The rearrangement joins TRBV28 to TRBJ2-3; TRBD2 matches 9 bases. Germline loops: CDR1 MDHEN, CDR2 SYDVKM. V lost 6 bases to trimming and J lost 6 bases; unmatched junction nucleotides: 7. The CDR3 covers 14 residues. The CDR3 DNA sequence: TGTGCCAGCAGGCCCGGGACTAGCTCTGATACGCAGTATTTT. This sequence encodes CASRPGTSSDTQYF.

This clonotype was counted between two and nine times. V and J are TRBV10-2 and TRBJ2-2; TRBD1 matches at 7 bases. Losses at the gene ends were 0 bases for V and 9 bases for J; bases not matched to a gene: 10. The CDR3 has 16 residues. Germline assignment: CDR1 WSHSY and CDR2 SAAADI. This chain's CDR3 is CASSESPNRGGRELFF. The CDR3 DNA sequence: TGCGCCAGCAGTGAGTCCCCAAACAGGGGCGGCAGGGAGCTGTTTTTT.

This clonotype was seen many times. This rearrangement joins TRBV2 to TRBJ1-2; D is perhaps TRBD1 (6 bases). The CDR3 loop spans 12 amino acids. Trimming pared 3 bases from V and 5 bases from J, leaving 7 bases between. The germline V gene has CDR1 SNHLY and CDR2 FYNNEI. The CDR3 loop is CASSETGYGYTF. CDR3 sequence (DNA): TGTGCCAGCAGTGAGACAGGATATGGCTACACCTTC.

The sample holds a few counts of this clonotype. V gene TRBV27 combines with J gene TRBJ2-7; 9 bases are shared with TRBD2. Trimming took 5 bases from V and 2 from J; bases not matched to a gene: 4. CDR3 length equals 14 residues. Germline V CDR1 and CDR2: MNHEY, SMNVEV (reference sequence). In nucleotides, the CDR3 is TGTGCCAGCAGTCGACTAGCGGAAGCCTACGAGCAGTACTTC. Amino acids: CASSRLAEAYEQYF.

This clonotype was observed a few times. This chain links TRBV30 with TRBJ2-4; the D gene is possibly TRBD1 (6 bases). Germline CDR1 GTSNPN, CDR2 SVGIG (reference sequence). CDR3 length: 13 residues. V was cut by 7 bases and J by 3 bases, with 13 bases left in between. CDR3 in amino acids: CASRDIFKNIQYF. CDR3 in DNA: TGTGCCTCCCGGGACATCTTCAAAAACATTCAGTACTTC.

This clonotype was found many times. V gene TRBV7-9 combines with J gene TRBJ2-2, with D possibly being TRBD1 (5 bases). The CDR3 sequence is 15 residues long. The germline gives CDR1 SEHNR, CDR2 FQNEAQ (reference sequence). The V and J ends lost 4 bases and 3 bases respectively, with 12 bases between them. The CDR3 region is CASSSPQGDTGELFF. CDR3 nucleotides: TGTGCCAGCAGCTCCCCCCAAGGGGACACCGGGGAGCTGTTTTTT.

This chain uses TRBV12-3 or TRBV12-4 with TRBJ1-1; D unresolved. V was cut by 5 bases and J by 1 base, with 5 bases left in between. The CDR3 sequence is 12 residues long. CDR3 protein: CASSQTNTEAFF. DNA for the CDR3: TGTGCCAGCAGTCAAACGAACACTGAAGCTTTCTTT.

At least ten counts were recorded for this clonotype. The chain combines TRBV30 with TRBJ2-3; unclear D gene. V dropped 0 bases and J dropped 2 bases, with 6 bases sitting between them. Germline V gene data show CDR1 as GTSNPN and CDR2 as SVGIG (reference sequence). The CDR3 has 13 residues. Here the CDR3 DNA reads TGTGCCTGGAGTGTTATGACCACAGATACGCAGTATTTT. This sequence encodes CAWSVMTTDTQYF.

Many counts were recorded for this clonotype. This chain's CDR3 is CAWTRPGLAGINEQFF. The CDR3 nucleotides are TGTGCCTGGACCAGACCGGGACTAGCGGGAATCAATGAGCAGTTCTTC. The chain uses TRBV30 and TRBJ2-1; 13 nucleotides agree with TRBD2. V shed 4 bases and J 6 bases; nucleotides not matched to a gene: 9. Germline V CDR1 and CDR2: GTSNPN, SVGIG (reference sequence). The CDR3 runs 16 residues.

The chain joins TRBV4-2 to TRBJ2-3; possibly TRBD1 for D (5 bases). The germline V and J ends were trimmed by 0 bases and 5 bases, with 12 bases remaining between them. The CDR3 has 15 amino acids. The V gene's germline CDR1 is LGHNA and CDR2 YNFKEQ. The CDR3 DNA follows: TGTGCCAGCAGCCAAGAAGGGGTACAGAGAGATACGCAGTATTTT. This encodes CASSQEGVQRDTQYF.

This clonotype occurred many times. This sequence joins TRBV28 and TRBJ2-7, with TRBD2 matching over 11 bases. After removal of 2 bases from V and 4 bases from J, the junction contained 4 bases not matched to a gene. The CDR3 totals 15 residues. Germline values: CDR1 MDHEN, CDR2 SYDVKM. The CDR3 DNA sequence: TGTGCCAGCAGTTTAACAACTAGCGGGAGATACGAGCAGTACTTC. Amino acids: CASSLTTSGRYEQYF.

This clonotype was counted many times. The gene calls are TRBV12-3 or TRBV12-4 and TRBJ2-7, with 7 bases that match TRBD2. V lost 5 bases, J lost 4 bases, and 8 bases stayed unmatched. The CDR3 covers 14 residues. This CDR3 is CASSPPAGLYEQYF. In nucleotides, the CDR3 is TGTGCCAGCAGTCCACCAGCGGGGCTGTACGAGCAGTACTTC.

This clonotype has at least ten counts. The V call is TRBV18, the J call TRBJ2-5, with D possibly matching TRBD2 (6 bases). V was trimmed by 1 base and J by 4 bases, leaving 7 bases between them. This CDR3 is 13 amino acids long. Per the germline V gene, CDR1 is KGHSH and CDR2 is LQKENI. The CDR3 here is CASSPLGGETQYF. CDR3 sequence (DNA): TGTGCCAGCTCACCACTCGGGGGAGAGACCCAGTACTTC.